Listed below are T cell receptor beta chains from one sample, sequenced in a study of PD-1 blockade in classical Hodgkin lymphoma. Data came from immunoSEQ multiplex PCR; TCRdb stores just in-frame clones and leaves some out. The sample holds around 46,000 clones, roughly 90% seen once. The sample was peripheral blood mononuclear cells (PBMCs), taken before the fourth cycle of nivolumab. The receptors come from a human donor with classical Hodgkin lymphoma. Each CDR3 is given with its conserved first and last residue. Each record gives: CDR3 length, D gene, V gene, clone size, J gene, CDR3 DNA, CDR3 protein. D genes are given only for firm matches. Clone size is stated in some rows and not others, as once, few, many or a class when expanded.

14	.	TRBV6-5	.	TRBJ1-4	TGTGCCAGCAGTTCCGGGGCCCTTAATGAAAAACTGTTTTTT	CASSSGALNEKLFF
17	TRBD2	TRBV30	once	TRBJ2-1	TGTGCCTGGAGCCGGGGCCTTACTAGCGGCGTGTACAATGAGCAGTTCTTC	CAWSRGLTSGVYNEQFF
15	TRBD1	TRBV6-5	.	TRBJ1-2	TGTGCCAGCAGTTACTCCGGACAGGGACCGGGAGGCTACACCTTC	CASSYSGQGPGGYTF
16	.	TRBV7-6	.	TRBJ2-2	TGTGCCAGCAGCTTTTCGGTTGGTGGGTTGGCCGGGGAGCTGTTTTTT	CASSFSVGGLAGELFF
21	TRBD2	TRBV7-8	.	TRBJ2-1	TGTGCCAGCAGCTTTATTCGCAGGGGACTAGCGGAGGGCTCCTCCTACAATGAGCAGTTCTTC	CASSFIRRGLAEGSSYNEQFF
12	.	TRBV5-4	.	TRBJ2-7	TGTGCCAGCAGCTTAGTCCGGGGCGAGCAGTACTTC	CASSLVRGEQYF
16	.	TRBV27	.	TRBJ2-1	TGTGCCAGCCACATCCACCCAGGGGTGGGAGTCGATGAGCAGTTCTTC	CASHIHPGVGVDEQFF
14	.	TRBV27	.	TRBJ2-7	TGTGCCAGCAGTTTAATAGGGGTCCCCTACGAGCAGTACTTC	CASSLIGVPYEQYF
15	.	TRBV6-1	.	TRBJ2-1	TGTGCCAGCAGTGAGGGGTCCGGCGGCGCCAATGAGCAGTTCTTC	CASSEGSGGANEQFF
16	.	TRBV7-3	few	TRBJ2-3	TGTGCCAGCAGCCCCAGCAAGGTTGCCCTCACAGATACGCAGTATTTT	CASSPSKVALTDTQYF
12	.	TRBV11-2	.	TRBJ2-1	TGTGCCAGCAGCTTCCGGTACAATGAGCAGTTCTTC	CASSFRYNEQFF
13	TRBD1	TRBV2	.	TRBJ1-1	TGTGCCACAGGGGGTCTAATGAACACTGAAGCTTTCTTT	CATGGLMNTEAFF
16	.	TRBV19	.	TRBJ2-7	TGTGCCAGTTTGGTGGGTAGGACACAACTCCAATACGAGCAGTACTTC	CASLVGRTQLQYEQYF
14	.	TRBV11-3	.	TRBJ2-3	TGTGCCAGCAGCCCCCATTTAAGTACAGATACGCAGTATTTT	CASSPHLSTDTQYF
17	TRBD1	TRBV4-1	.	TRBJ2-1	TGCGCCAGCAGCCAAGTAAAGGACAGGGTGGGTTCGAATGAGCAGTTCTTC	CASSQVKDRVGSNEQFF
16	TRBD2	TRBV5-1	.	TRBJ2-3	TGCGCCAGCAGCCCCCAGGGACTAGCGGGAGGAGATACGCAGTATTTT	CASSPQGLAGGDTQYF
15	.	TRBV5-1	.	TRBJ2-7	TGCGCCAGCAGCTTGGCCCCGGGACACCCCTACGAGCAGTACTTC	CASSLAPGHPYEQYF
14	.	TRBV10-1	few	TRBJ2-7	TGCGCCAGCAGTGAGGACTCCATGGGCTACGAGCAGTACTTC	CASSEDSMGYEQYF
13	TRBD2	TRBV29-1	.	TRBJ2-1	TGCAGCGTTGAACCCCAGCGGGAGAATGAGCAGTTCTTC	CSVEPQRENEQFF
16	.	TRBV4-2	.	TRBJ2-5	TGTGCCAGCAGCCAGTCTGGGGCCAGGGGCCAAGAGACCCAGTACTTC	CASSQSGARGQETQYF
20	.	TRBV21-1	.	TRBJ2-5	TGTGCCAGCGGCCAGCGCCACCTGGGCACTAGCGGGAGGGCGGGGGAGACCCAGTACTTC	CASGQRHLGTSGRAGETQYF
16	.	TRBV5-1	.	TRBJ2-3	TGCGCCAGCAGCGGTACAGGTCCCCCTAGCACAGATACGCAGTATTTT	CASSGTGPPSTDTQYF
15	TRBD1	TRBV27	.	TRBJ1-2	TGTGCCAGCAGTTTATCCGGGGGACAGGGAGGTGGCTACACCTTC	CASSLSGGQGGGYTF
13	.	TRBV5-1	.	TRBJ2-5	TGCGCCAGCTCGCCCACAATCAGGGAGACCCAGTACTTC	CASSPTIRETQYF
13	.	TRBV6-5	.	TRBJ1-2	TGTGCCAGCAGAATCACGGCTAACTATGGCTACACCTTC	CASRITANYGYTF
13	TRBD1	TRBV11-3	.	TRBJ2-7	TGTGCCAGCAGCAAAGGGGGCAGGGACGAGCAGTACTTC	CASSKGGRDEQYF
17	TRBD2	TRBV29-1	.	TRBJ2-1	TGCAGCGTTGAAGTGACTCGAACTAGCGGGAGAGTCAATGAGCAGTTCTTC	CSVEVTRTSGRVNEQFF
16	.	TRBV5-4	.	TRBJ1-3	TGTGCCAGCAGCTTGGGGGGTCTCAGCTCTGGAAACACCATATATTTT	CASSLGGLSSGNTIYF
16	TRBD1	TRBV19	.	TRBJ1-5	TGTGCCAGTAGTATCCAGGGGGCCCAAAGCAATCAGCCCCAGCATTTT	CASSIQGAQSNQPQHF
11	.	TRBV2	.	TRBJ2-4	TGTGCCAGCGGCCGTCGGGACATTCAGTACTTC	CASGRRDIQYF
15	TRBD2	TRBV29-1	.	TRBJ2-2	TGCAGCGTTTCCCTTAGCGGGAGGGAAAGCGGGGAGCTGTTTTTT	CSVSLSGRESGELFF
13	.	TRBV10-3	.	TRBJ1-5	TGTGCCATCAGTGAGACTAGCAATCAGCCCCAGCATTTT	CAISETSNQPQHF
13	.	TRBV6-5	.	TRBJ2-3	TGTGCCAGCAGTTATGAGCGGAAGAATACGCAGTATTTT	CASSYERKNTQYF
13	.	TRBV30	.	TRBJ1-6	TGTGCCTGGTGCCTAAAACCTAGTTCACCCCTCCACTTT	CAWCLKPSSPLHF
14	TRBD1	TRBV6-1	once	TRBJ2-7	TGTGCCAGCAGTTCCGGGACAGGGTACTACGAGCAGTACTTC	CASSSGTGYYEQYF
14	TRBD1	TRBV6-5	.	TRBJ2-3	TGTGCCAGCAGAAAACAGGGGTTTGCAGATACGCAGTATTTT	CASRKQGFADTQYF
15	TRBD1	TRBV27	once	TRBJ2-7	TGTGCCAGCAGTTTGGTAAGGGACAGCCCCTACGAGCAGTACTTC	CASSLVRDSPYEQYF
15	TRBD1	TRBV11-2	.	TRBJ1-1	TGTGCCAGCAGCCTAACGGGACAGATTTTCGCTGAAGCTTTCTTT	CASSLTGQIFAEAFF
12	.	TRBV4-2	once	TRBJ1-2	TGTGCCAGCAGCCAGGGGGCCAGTTACTACACCTTC	CASSQGASYYTF
14	TRBD1	TRBV28	.	TRBJ1-1	TGTGCCAGCAGACCGACAGGGGGGAACACTGAAGCTTTCTTT	CASRPTGGNTEAFF
13	.	TRBV6-6	.	TRBJ2-7	TGTGCCAGCAGTTCCGACCAATCCTACGAGCAGTACTTC	CASSSDQSYEQYF
12	.	TRBV5-1	.	TRBJ1-2	TGCGCCAGCAGCTCACAGAACTATGGCTACACCTTC	CASSSQNYGYTF
10	.	TRBV2	few	TRBJ2-7	TGTGCCAGCGGGGATTACGAGCAGTACTTC	CASGDYEQYF
14	TRBD1	TRBV14	.	TRBJ1-4	TGTGCCAGCAGCCAGAACAGGGGATTTGAAAAACTGTTTTTT	CASSQNRGFEKLFF
17	TRBD2	TRBV4-1	.	TRBJ2-2	TGCGCCAGCAGCCATAAACGACTAGCGGGAGCCCCCGGGGAGCTGTTTTTT	CASSHKRLAGAPGELFF
15	TRBD1	TRBV7-7	once	TRBJ1-4	TGTGCTAGCAGCTTCTGGACAGGGGGCGATGAAAAACTGTTTTTT	CASSFWTGGDEKLFF
14	.	TRBV9	.	TRBJ2-1	TGTGCCAGCAGCGCCCGGACAGCGAACAATGAGCAGTTCTTC	CASSARTANNEQFF
16	TRBD1	TRBV30	.	TRBJ1-6	TGTGCCTGGAGTGAGCCCGAGACAGGGGAAGGGTCTGCCCTCCACTTT	CAWSEPETGEGSALHF
13	.	TRBV7-3	.	TRBJ2-3	TGTGCCAGCAGCTATAACCAGGGAGATACGCAGTATTTT	CASSYNQGDTQYF
12	.	TRBV7-3	.	TRBJ2-1	TGTGCCAGCAGCCCCCGGGGAGGCGAGCAGTTCTTC	CASSPRGGEQFF
14	TRBD2	TRBV4-2	.	TRBJ2-7	TGTGCCAGCAGCCAACGGACTAGCGGGTACGAGCAGTACTTC	CASSQRTSGYEQYF
14	.	TRBV4-1	.	TRBJ2-3	TGCGCCAGCAGCCAAAACCAAGGACTGGACAGCAAGTATTTT	CASSQNQGLDSKYF
11	.	TRBV9	.	TRBJ1-2	TGTGCCAGCAAAGGGATCTATGGCTACACCTTC	CASKGIYGYTF
13	.	TRBV5-8	.	TRBJ1-1	TGTGCCAGCAGCTTCGTGGGGGGCACTGAAGCTTTCTTT	CASSFVGGTEAFF
13	TRBD1	TRBV28	.	TRBJ2-5	TGTGCCAGCACCCAGGGGACAGGGGCCCTGAGGTACTTC	CASTQGTGALRYF
11	.	TRBV6-5	.	TRBJ2-2	TGTGCCAGCAGTAGGTTTGGGGAGCTGTTTTTT	CASSRFGELFF
13	.	TRBV7-9	.	TRBJ2-7	TGTGCCAGCAGCTTAGGCGTTAGCGCCGAGCAGTACTTC	CASSLGVSAEQYF